In this sample, the clone carrying this T cell receptor beta chain turned up a few times. The target antigen is unknown. V was cut by 3 bases and J by 1 base, with 18 bases left in between. The CDR3 consists of 17 residues. The germline V gene encodes CDR1 SGHDT and CDR2 YYEEEE. TCRdb independently ran MiXCR on the 5' RACE reads; one entry per CDR3 protein. The sample contains some 630,000 distinct CDR3 sequences, roughly 7.1% of which appear only once. This specimen belongs to a study of identical twins. Regarding the study as a whole: The conclusions drew on cross-sectional statistical analysis instead of tracking the same donors.

In addition, the sample was reused for a study of yellow fever vaccine responses in identical twins. That work states: As reported, the vaccine T cell response of twins seemed partly convergent and partly personalized.

The source of this sequence is a woman aged 18-29 years in good health. The chain joins TRBV5-6 to TRBJ2-3; weak D call: TRBD2 (7 bases). Sequencing was carried out using PBMCs. The CDR3 coding sequence is TGTGCCAGCAGCTCCGTGGCGGGGGCCACCCGCACAGATACGCAGTATTTT. Translation gives CASSSVAGATRTDTQYF.